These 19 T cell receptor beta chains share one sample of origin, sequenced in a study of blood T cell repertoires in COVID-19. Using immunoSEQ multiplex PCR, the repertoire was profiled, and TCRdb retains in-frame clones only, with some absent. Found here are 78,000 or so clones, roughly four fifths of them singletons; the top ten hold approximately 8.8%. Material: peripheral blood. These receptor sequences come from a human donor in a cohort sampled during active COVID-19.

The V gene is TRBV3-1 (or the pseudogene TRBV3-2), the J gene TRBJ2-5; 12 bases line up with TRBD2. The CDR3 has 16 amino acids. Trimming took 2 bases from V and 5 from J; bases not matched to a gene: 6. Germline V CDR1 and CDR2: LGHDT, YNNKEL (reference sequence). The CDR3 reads CASSQPSGGAGETQYF. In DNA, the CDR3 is TGTGCCAGCAGCCAACCTAGCGGGGGGGCCGGGGAGACCCAGTACTTC.

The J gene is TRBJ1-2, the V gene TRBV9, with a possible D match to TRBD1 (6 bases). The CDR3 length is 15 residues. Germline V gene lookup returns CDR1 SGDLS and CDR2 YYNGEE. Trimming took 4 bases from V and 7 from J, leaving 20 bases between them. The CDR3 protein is CASSPQGQGPFGYTF. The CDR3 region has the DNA TGTGCCAGCAGCCCCCAGGGGCAGGGTCCCTTTGGCTACACCTTC.

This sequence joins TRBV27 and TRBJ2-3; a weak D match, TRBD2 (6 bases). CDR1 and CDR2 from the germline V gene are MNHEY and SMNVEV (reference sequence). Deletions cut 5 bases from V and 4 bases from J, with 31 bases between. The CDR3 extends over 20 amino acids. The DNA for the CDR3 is TGTGCCAGCAGTCCCCCCCCTGCGGGAAGGCCCCGAAGGTTTGCAGATACGCAGTATTTT. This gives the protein CASSPPPAGRPRRFADTQYF.

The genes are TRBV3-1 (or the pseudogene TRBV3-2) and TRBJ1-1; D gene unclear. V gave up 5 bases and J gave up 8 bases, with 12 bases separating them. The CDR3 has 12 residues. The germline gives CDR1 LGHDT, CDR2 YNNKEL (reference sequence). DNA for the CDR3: TGTGCCAGCAGCGGTGCGGGCAAGGAAGCTTTCTTT. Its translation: CASSGAGKEAFF.

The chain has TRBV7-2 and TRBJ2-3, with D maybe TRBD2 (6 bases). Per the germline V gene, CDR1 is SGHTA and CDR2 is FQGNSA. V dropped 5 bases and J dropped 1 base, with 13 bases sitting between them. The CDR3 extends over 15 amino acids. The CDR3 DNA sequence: TGTGCCAGCAGCCCTTGGCGGGGCCGCACAGATACGCAGTATTTT. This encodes CASSPWRGRTDTQYF.

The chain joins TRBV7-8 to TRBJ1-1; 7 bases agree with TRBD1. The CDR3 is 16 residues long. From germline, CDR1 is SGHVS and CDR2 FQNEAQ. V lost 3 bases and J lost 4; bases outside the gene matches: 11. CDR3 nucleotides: TGTGCCAGCAGCTTGGAGGGGGCAGGGGTCTCCACTGAAGCTTTCTTT. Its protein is CASSLEGAGVSTEAFF.

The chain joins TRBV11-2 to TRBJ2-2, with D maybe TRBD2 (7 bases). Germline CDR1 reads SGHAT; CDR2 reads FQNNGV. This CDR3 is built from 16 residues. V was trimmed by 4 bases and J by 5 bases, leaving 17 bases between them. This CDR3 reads CASSSEAGAWTGELFF. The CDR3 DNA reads TGTGCCAGCAGCTCCGAGGCGGGGGCTTGGACCGGGGAGCTGTTTTTT.

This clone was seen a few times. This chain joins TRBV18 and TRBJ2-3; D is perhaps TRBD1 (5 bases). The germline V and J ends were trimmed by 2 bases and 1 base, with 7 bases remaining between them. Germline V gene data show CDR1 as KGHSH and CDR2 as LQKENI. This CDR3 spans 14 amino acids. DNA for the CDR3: TGTGCCAGCTCACCAACACAGGGCACAGATACGCAGTATTTT. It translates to CASSPTQGTDTQYF.

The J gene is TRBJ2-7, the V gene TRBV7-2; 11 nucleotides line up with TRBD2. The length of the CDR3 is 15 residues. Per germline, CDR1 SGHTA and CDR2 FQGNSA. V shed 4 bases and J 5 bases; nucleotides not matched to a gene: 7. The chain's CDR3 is CASSYSSGGPNEQYF. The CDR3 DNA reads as TGTGCCAGCAGCTATTCTAGCGGGGGGCCCAACGAGCAGTACTTC.

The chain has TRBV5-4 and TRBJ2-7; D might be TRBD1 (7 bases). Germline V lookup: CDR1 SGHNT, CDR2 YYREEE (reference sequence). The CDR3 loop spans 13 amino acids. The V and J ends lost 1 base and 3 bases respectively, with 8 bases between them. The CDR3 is CASSLQGGYEQYF. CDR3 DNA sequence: TGTGCCAGCAGCTTGCAGGGGGGCTACGAGCAGTACTTC.

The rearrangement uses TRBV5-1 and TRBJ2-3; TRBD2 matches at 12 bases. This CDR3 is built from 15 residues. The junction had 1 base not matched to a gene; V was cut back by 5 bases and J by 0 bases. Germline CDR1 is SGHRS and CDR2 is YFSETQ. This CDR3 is CASRGTSGSTDTQYF. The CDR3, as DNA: TGCGCCAGCAGAGGGACTAGCGGGAGCACAGATACGCAGTATTTT. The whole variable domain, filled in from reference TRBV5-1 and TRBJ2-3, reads KAGVTQTPRYLIKTRGQQVTLSCSPISGHRSVSWYQQTPGQGLQFLFEYFSETQRNKGNFPGRFSGRQFSNSRSEMNVSTLELGDSALYLCASRGTSGSTDTQYFGPGTRLTVL.

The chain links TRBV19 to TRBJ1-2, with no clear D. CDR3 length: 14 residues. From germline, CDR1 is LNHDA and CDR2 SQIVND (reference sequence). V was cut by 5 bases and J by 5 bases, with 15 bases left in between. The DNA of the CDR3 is TGTGCCAGTAGTCCTCTTAGGACGGGATATGGCTACACCTTC. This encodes CASSPLRTGYGYTF.

CDR3 protein: CASSLQPGTGNSPLHF. DNA of the CDR3: TGTGCCAGCAGCTTACAACCGGGGACAGGCAATTCACCCCTCCACTTT. The chain links TRBV7-6 to TRBJ1-6; 8 bases align to TRBD1. This CDR3 is 16 amino acids long. After removal of 2 bases from V and 7 bases from J, the junction contained 7 bases not matched to a gene. Germline V gene sequence: CDR1 SGHVS, CDR2 FNYEAQ.

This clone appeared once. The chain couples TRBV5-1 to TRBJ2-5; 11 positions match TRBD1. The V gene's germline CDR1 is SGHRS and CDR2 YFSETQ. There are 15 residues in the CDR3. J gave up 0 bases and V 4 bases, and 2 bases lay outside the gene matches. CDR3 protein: CASSRGQGDQETQYF. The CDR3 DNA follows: TGCGCCAGCAGCAGGGGACAGGGGGACCAAGAGACCCAGTACTTC.

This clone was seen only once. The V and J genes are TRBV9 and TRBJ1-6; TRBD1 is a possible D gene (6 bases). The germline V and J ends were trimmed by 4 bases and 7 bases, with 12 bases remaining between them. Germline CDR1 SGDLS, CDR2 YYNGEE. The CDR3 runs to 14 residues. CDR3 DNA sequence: TGTGCCAGCAGCCTTACAGGGTACAATTCACCCCTCCACTTT. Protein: CASSLTGYNSPLHF.

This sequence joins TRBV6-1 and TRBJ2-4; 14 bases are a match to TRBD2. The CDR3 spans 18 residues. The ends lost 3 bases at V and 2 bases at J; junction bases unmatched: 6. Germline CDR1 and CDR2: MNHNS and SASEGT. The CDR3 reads CASSEGLAGAGTKNIQYF. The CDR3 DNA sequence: TGTGCCAGCAGTGAGGGACTAGCGGGGGCCGGGACCAAAAACATTCAGTACTTC.

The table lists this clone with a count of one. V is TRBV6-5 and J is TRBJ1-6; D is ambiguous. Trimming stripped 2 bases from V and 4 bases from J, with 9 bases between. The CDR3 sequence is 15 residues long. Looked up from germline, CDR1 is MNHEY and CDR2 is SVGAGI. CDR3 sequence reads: CASSYDGPYNSPLHF. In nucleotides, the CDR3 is TGTGCCAGCAGTTACGATGGGCCATATAATTCACCCCTCCACTTT.

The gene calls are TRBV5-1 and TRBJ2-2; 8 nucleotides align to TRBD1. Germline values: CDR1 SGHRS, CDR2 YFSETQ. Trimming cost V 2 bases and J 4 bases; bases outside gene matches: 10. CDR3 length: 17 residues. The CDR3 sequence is CASSFPGGASGTGELFF. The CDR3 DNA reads TGCGCCAGCAGCTTTCCAGGGGGCGCTTCGGGCACCGGGGAGCTGTTTTTT.

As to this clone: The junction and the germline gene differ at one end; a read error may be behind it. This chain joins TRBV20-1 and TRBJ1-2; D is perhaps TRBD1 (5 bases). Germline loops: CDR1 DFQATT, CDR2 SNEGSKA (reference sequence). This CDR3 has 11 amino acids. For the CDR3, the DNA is TGCAGTGCTAGTCCAGGGTCCCGATTAGCCTTC. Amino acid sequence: CSASPGSRLAF.